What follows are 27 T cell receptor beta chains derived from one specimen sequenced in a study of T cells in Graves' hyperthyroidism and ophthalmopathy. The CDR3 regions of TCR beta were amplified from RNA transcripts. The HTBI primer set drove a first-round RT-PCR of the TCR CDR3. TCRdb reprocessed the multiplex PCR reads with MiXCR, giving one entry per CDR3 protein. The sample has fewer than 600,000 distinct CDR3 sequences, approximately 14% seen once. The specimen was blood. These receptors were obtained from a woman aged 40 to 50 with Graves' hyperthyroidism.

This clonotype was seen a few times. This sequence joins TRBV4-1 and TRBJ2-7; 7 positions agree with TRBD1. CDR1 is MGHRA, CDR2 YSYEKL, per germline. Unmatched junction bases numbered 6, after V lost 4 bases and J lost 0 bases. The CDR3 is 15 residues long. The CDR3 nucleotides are TGCGCCAGCAGCCGAGCCCGGACAGGCTCCTACGAGCAGTACTTC. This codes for CASSRARTGSYEQYF.

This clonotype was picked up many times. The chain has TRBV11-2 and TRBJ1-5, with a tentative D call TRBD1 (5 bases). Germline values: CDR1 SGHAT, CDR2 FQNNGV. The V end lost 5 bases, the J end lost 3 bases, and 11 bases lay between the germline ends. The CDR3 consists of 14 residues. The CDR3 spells CASSTGTHNQPQHF. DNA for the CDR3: TGTGCCAGCAGCACGGGGACCCACAATCAGCCCCAGCATTTT.

The CDR3, as DNA: TGTGCCAGCAGTTTGTCAGGGGGCAGGACCACTGAAGCTTTCTTT. Its protein product is CASSLSGGRTTEAFF. This chain links TRBV28 with TRBJ1-1, with 8 bases that match TRBD1. This CDR3 is built from 15 residues. Germline CDR1 is MDHEN and CDR2 is SYDVKM. The V and J ends lost 3 bases and 4 bases, in that order; junction bases with no gene match: 7.

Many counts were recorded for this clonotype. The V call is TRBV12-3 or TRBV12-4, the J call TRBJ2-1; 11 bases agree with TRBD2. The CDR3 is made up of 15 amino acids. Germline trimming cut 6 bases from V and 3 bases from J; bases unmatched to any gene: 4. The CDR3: CASRAGTSGYNEQFF. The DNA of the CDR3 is TGTGCCAGCAGAGCCGGGACTAGCGGCTACAATGAGCAGTTCTTC.

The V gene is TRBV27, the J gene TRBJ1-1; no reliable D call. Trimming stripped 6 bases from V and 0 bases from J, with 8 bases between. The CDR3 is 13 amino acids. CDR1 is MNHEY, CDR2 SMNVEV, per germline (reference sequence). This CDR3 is CASRLTMNTEAFF. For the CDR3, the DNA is TGTGCCAGCAGACTAACTATGAACACTGAAGCTTTCTTT.

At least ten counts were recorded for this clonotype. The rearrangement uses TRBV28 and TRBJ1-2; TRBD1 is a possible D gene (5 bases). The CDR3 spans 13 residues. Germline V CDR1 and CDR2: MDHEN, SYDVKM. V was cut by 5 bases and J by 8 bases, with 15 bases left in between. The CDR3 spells CASSTRGGDGYTF. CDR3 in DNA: TGTGCCAGCAGTACAAGGGGAGGTGACGGCTACACCTTC.

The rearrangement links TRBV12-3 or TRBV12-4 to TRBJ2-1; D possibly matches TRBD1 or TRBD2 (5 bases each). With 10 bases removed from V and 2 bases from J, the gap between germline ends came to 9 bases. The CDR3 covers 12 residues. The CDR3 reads CATGTTYNEQFF. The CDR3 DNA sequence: TGTGCCACCGGGACGACCTACAATGAGCAGTTCTTC.

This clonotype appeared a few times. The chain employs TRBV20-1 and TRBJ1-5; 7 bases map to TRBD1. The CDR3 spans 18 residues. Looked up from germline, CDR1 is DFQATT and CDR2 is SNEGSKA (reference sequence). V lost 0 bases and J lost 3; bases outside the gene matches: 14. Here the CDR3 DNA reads TGCAGTGCTAGAGAAGTTTCAGGGGGGGTGTCTTTCAATCAGCCCCAGCATTTT. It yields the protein CSAREVSGGVSFNQPQHF.

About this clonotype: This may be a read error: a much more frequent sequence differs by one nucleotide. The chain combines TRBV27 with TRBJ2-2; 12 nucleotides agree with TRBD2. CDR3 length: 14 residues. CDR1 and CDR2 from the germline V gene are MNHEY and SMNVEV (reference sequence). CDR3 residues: CASGLLAGGGELFF. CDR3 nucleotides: TGTGCCAGCGGTTTACTAGCGGGAGGCGGGGAGCTGTTTTTT.

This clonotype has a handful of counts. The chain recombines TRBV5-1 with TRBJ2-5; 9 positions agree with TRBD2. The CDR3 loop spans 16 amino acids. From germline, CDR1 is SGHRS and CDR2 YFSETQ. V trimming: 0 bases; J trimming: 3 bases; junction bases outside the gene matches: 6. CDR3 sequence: CASSLAGGRVEETQYF. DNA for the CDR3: TGCGCCAGCAGCTTGGCAGGCGGGAGGGTCGAAGAGACCCAGTACTTC.

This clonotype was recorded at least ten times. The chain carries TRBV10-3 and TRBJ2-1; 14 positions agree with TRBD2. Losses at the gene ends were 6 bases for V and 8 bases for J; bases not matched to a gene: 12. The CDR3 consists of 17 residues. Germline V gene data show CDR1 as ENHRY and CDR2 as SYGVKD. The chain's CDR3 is CAIRPGLAGAGVDEQFF. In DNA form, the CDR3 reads TGTGCCATCAGGCCGGGACTAGCGGGAGCAGGAGTCGATGAGCAGTTCTTC.

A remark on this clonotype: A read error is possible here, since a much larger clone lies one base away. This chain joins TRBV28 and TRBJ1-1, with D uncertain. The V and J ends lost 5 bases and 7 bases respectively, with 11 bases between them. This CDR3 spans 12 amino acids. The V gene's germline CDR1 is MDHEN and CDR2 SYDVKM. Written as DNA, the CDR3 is TGTGCCAGCAGTCTGACCAGAGGTGAAGCTTTCTTT. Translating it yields CASSLTRGEAFF.

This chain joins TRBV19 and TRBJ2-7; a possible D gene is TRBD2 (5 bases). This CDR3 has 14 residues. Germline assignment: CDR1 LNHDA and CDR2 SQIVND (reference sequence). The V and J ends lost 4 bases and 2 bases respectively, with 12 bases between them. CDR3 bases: TGTGCCAGTAGTACTAGAGCGGAAACCTACGAGCAGTACTTC. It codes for CASSTRAETYEQYF.

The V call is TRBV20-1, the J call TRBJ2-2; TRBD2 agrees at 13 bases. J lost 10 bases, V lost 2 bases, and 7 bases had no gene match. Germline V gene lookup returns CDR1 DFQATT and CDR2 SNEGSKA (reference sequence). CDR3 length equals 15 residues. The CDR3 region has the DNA TGCAGTGCTAGACAACTAGCGGGGGGGTTTGAGGAGCTGTTTTTT. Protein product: CSARQLAGGFEELFF.

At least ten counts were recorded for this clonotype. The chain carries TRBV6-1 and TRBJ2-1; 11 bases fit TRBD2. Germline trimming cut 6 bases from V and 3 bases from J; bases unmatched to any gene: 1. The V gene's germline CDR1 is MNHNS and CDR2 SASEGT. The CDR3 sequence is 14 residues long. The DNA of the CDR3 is TGTGCCAGCAGACTAGCGGGAGACTACAATGAGCAGTTCTTC. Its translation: CASRLAGDYNEQFF.

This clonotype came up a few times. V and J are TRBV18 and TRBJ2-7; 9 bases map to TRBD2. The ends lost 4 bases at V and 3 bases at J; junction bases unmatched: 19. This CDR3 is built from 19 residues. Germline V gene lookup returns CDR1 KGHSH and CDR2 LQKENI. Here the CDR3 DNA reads TGTGCCAGCTCACTTGACGGTGACCCAACTAGCGGGCGCAACTACGAGCAGTACTTC. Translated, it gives CASSLDGDPTSGRNYEQYF.

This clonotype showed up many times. The CDR3 protein is CASSSPGTTGNTIYF. The CDR3 DNA sequence: TGTGCCAGCAGTTCCCCAGGGACTACTGGAAACACCATATATTTT. The chain uses TRBV28 and TRBJ1-3; D is perhaps TRBD1 (5 bases). The CDR3 is 15 amino acids. Germline lookup yields CDR1 MDHEN and CDR2 SYDVKM. V was trimmed by 4 bases and J by 2 bases, leaving 12 bases between them.

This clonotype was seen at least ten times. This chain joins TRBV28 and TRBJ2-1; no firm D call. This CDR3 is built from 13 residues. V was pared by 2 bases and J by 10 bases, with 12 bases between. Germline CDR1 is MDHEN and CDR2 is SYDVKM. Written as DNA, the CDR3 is TGTGCCAGCAGTTTAAAGGGCCGCCGGGAGCAGTTCTTC. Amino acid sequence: CASSLKGRREQFF.

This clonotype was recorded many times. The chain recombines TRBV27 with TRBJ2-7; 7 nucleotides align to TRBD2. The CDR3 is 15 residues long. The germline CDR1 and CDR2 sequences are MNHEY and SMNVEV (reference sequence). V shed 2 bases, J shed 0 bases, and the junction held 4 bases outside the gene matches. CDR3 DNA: TGTGCCAGCAGTTTAGGGCTAGCGGACTCCTACGAGCAGTACTTC. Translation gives CASSLGLADSYEQYF.

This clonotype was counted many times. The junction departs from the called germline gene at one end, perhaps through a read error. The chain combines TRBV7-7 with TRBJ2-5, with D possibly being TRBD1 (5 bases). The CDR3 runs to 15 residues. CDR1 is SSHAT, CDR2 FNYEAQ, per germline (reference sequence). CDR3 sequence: CASSLGAASRETQYF. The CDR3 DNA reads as TGTGCTAGCAGCTTAGGGGCAGCTTCAAGGGAGACCCAGTACTTC.

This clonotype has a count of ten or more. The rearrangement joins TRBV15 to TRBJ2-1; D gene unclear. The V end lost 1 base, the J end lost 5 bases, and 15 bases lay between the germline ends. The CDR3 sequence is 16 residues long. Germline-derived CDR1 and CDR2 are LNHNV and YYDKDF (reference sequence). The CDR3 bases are TGTGCCACCAGCAGAGGCCACTTCGGCTATCACAATGAGCAGTTCTTC. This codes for CATSRGHFGYHNEQFF. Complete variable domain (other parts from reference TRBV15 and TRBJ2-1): DAMVIQNPRYQVTQFGKPVTLSCSQTLNHNVMYWYQQKSSQAPKLLFHYYDKDFNNEADTPDNFQSRRPNTSFCFLDIRSPGLGDTAMYLCATSRGHFGYHNEQFFGPGTRLTVL.

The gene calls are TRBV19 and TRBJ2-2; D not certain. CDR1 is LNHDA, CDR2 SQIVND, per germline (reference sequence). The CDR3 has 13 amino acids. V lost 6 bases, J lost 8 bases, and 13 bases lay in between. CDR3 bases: TGTGCCAGTAGCCTCGGGCCACCTGGGGAGCTGTTTTTT. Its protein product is CASSLGPPGELFF.

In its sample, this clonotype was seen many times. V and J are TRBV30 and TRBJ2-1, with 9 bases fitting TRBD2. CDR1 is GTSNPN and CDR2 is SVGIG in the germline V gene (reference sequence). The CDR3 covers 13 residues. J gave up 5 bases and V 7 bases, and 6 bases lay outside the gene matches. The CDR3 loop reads CAFMAGGDNEQFF. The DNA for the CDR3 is TGTGCCTTTATGGCGGGAGGGGACAATGAGCAGTTCTTC.

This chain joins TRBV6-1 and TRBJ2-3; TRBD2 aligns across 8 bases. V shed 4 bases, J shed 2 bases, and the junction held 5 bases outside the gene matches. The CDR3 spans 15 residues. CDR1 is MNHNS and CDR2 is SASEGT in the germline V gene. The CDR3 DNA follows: TGTGCCAGCAGTGCGGGACTAGGCCTCACAGATACGCAGTATTTT. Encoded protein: CASSAGLGLTDTQYF.

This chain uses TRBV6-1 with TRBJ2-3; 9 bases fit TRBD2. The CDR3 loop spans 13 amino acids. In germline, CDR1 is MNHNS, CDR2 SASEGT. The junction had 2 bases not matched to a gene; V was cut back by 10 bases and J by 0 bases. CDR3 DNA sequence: TGTGCCACCGGACTAGCGAGCACAGATACGCAGTATTTT. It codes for CATGLASTDTQYF.

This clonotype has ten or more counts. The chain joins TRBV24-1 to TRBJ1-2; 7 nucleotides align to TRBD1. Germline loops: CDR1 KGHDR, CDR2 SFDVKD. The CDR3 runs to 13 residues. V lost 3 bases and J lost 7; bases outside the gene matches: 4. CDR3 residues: CATSDGGGRGYTF. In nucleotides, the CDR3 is TGTGCCACCAGTGATGGAGGGGGCCGTGGCTACACCTTC.

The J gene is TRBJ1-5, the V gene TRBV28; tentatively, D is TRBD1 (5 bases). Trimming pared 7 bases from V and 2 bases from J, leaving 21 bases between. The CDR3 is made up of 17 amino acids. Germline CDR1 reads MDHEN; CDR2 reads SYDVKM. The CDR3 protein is CASTTLPGREGNQPQHF. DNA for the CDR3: TGTGCCAGCACGACCCTGCCCGGCAGGGAAGGCAATCAGCCCCAGCATTTT.